The clone carrying this TCR beta chain was seen more than once but under ten times. The antigen is not known. The germline V gene has CDR1 MNHEY and CDR2 SMNVEV (reference sequence). The ends were cut back, 3 bases at V and 2 bases at J, with 8 bases in the middle. This CDR3 spans 13 amino acids. Time point specified: persistent/refractory GD, antithyroid drugs over 5 years with positive TRAb. With RNA extracted from PBMCs as input, the TCR library was made. As a group, patients came from one endocrinology department in Xi'an, China. The entry originates in a study of regulatory T cells in long-lasting Graves disease. In building TCR beta libraries, iRepertoire HTBI primers were used together with Arm-PCR of CDR3 regions. TCRdb redid the calling of the multiplex PCR reads with MiXCR, one entry per CDR3 protein. The table has approximately 440,000 distinct CDR3 sequences, less than 25% seen once. General study points: Less diverse TCR repertoires were seen in persistent Graves' patients than in newly diagnosed ones.

The receptor was isolated from a female donor with Graves disease. This chain joins TRBV27 and TRBJ2-7, with D unclear. The sequences come from peripheral blood mononuclear cells (PBMCs), collected when the disease was refractory, from a patient treated with antithyroid drugs. The CDR3 sequence: CASSFSATYEQYF. CDR3 DNA sequence: TGTGCCAGCAGTTTTTCTGCAACCTACGAGCAGTACTTC.